This T cell receptor beta chain appears in the sequencing data of a study of blood T cell repertoires in COVID-19. At the level of the study: Acute-phase and convalescent COVID-19 samples originated in the United States, Italy and Spain.

Trimming left V 4 bases short and J 3 bases short, with 16 bases between. The CDR3 spans 15 residues. CDR1 and CDR2 (germline): SGHDT, YYEEEE. Clones were sequenced by immunoSEQ multiplex PCR, and TCRdb holds only the in-frame ones, with some missing. This table has approximately 130,000 clones, around 81% appearing once. The rearrangement links TRBV5-6 to TRBJ1-2; tentatively, D is TRBD1 (5 bases). Source material: peripheral blood. This clonotype originated in an older woman with active or convalescent COVID-19. The chain's CDR3 is CASSLRRAGYYGYTF. Here the CDR3 DNA reads TGTGCCAGCAGCCTCCGCCGGGCAGGGTACTATGGCTACACCTTC.